This paragraph reports one TCR beta chain. Antigen unknown. The entry originates in a study of shared clonotypes between healthy human individuals. Study results and limitations: Clonotypes which were not shared had lower generation probabilities than clonotypes that all four donors shared. Clonotype sharing among donors was expected to depend on sequencing depth.

Germline CDR1 is MNHEY and CDR2 is SMNVEV (reference sequence). The CDR3 spans 17 residues. The V and J ends lost 5 bases and 7 bases, in that order; junction bases with no gene match: 12. CD4+ cells underwent separation, giving CD45RA+ naive and CD45RA-negative memory subsets. This table comes from immunoSEQ multiplex PCR, and its TCRdb copy is limited to in-frame clones, with some not included. The data contain roughly 2.2 million clones, over 85% of them singletons. What was sequenced was naive CD4+ T cells from PBMCs. As to subset: CD45RA+ positively selected. This clonotype was sampled from a man younger than 35 in good health. Some clones in this sample may be carry-over from other donors' samples. The gene calls are TRBV27 and TRBJ2-3, with 13 positions matching TRBD2. CDR3 protein: CASSPWTSGSFFNTQYF. Here the CDR3 DNA reads TGTGCCAGCAGTCCCTGGACTAGCGGGAGCTTCTTCAATACGCAGTATTTT.